This TCR beta chain is drawn from a study of shared clonotypes between healthy human individuals. The CDR3 loop spans 15 amino acids. Trimming cost V 2 bases and J 7 bases; bases outside gene matches: 11. CDR1 is SGHVS, CDR2 FQNEAQ, per germline. Original analysis: ImmunoSEQ only sent back junction sequences with no quality scores, so filtering was done differently. Repertoires were generated with immunoSEQ multiplex PCR, while TCRdb's copy carries only in-frame clones and drops some. V, J and clone size reflect that table, while D and trimming were determined from the DNA. In the table there are roughly 1,000,000 clones, about four fifths of which are singletons.

The receptor comes from a man between 18 and 35 years old in good health. Some clones in this sample may be carry-over from other donors' samples. The chain links TRBV7-8 to TRBJ2-7; 7 bases agree with TRBD2. The specimen was memory CD4+ T cells from PBMCs. As for subset: CD45RA-negative fraction. The CDR3 region is CASSLSLAVPREQYF. CDR3 in DNA: TGTGCCAGCAGCTTAAGCCTAGCGGTCCCTAGAGAGCAGTACTTC.